This TCR beta chain was identified during a study of blood T cell repertoires in COVID-19. Looking at the study overall: Italy, Spain and the United States were the sources of the convalescent and acute COVID-19 samples. T cells, B-cell-depleted T cells, or PBMCs supplied cDNA or gDNA.

Clones were read by immunoSEQ multiplex PCR, and TCRdb kept only the in-frame ones, dropping some. Among roughly 190,000 clones listed, more than 85% were seen once. V shed 8 bases and J shed 3 bases, with 17 bases lying between them. The germline CDR1 and CDR2 sequences are MDHEN and SYDVKM. The CDR3 covers 15 residues. This clone was seen once. The chain carries TRBV28 and TRBJ2-4, with a tentative D call TRBD2 (5 bases). This TCR came from a man aged 30 to 45 with acute or convalescent COVID-19. Sequencing was carried out using peripheral blood. Here the CDR3 reads CASAQWGVNKNIQYF. In DNA, the CDR3 is TGTGCCAGCGCCCAGTGGGGAGTGAACAAAAACATTCAGTACTTC. The full variable domain, its missing parts supplied by reference TRBV28 and TRBJ2-4, is DVKVTQSSRYLVKRTGEKVFLECVQDMDHENMFWYRQDPGLGLRLIYFSYDVKMKEKGDIPEGYSVSREKKERFSLILESASTNQTSMYLCASAQWGVNKNIQYFGAGTRLSVL.